This T cell receptor beta chain was recorded in a study of blood T cell repertoires in COVID-19. As for the study in general: The origin of the acute and convalescent COVID-19 samples was the United States, Italy and Spain.

Residents of 24 US areas, aged roughly 18 to 89 years, made up the participants. The CDR3 contains 13 residues. Trimming cost V 1 base and J 3 bases, with 6 bases left between them. The germline V gene has CDR1 SNHLY and CDR2 FYNNEI. Clones were read by immunoSEQ multiplex PCR, and TCRdb kept only the in-frame ones, dropping some. The data contain 200,000 to 250,000 clones, about 81% of them seen just once; the ten biggest clones take up around 9.2%. The sequencing sample was made of PBMCs or T cells enriched from blood (not recorded which). V is TRBV2 and J is TRBJ1-2, with D uncertain. This TCR was recovered from a man aged 35 to 55 who had recovered from COVID-19. In DNA, the CDR3 is TGTGCCAGCAGTGAAGTGGCAGACTATGGCTACACCTTC. Protein: CASSEVADYGYTF.